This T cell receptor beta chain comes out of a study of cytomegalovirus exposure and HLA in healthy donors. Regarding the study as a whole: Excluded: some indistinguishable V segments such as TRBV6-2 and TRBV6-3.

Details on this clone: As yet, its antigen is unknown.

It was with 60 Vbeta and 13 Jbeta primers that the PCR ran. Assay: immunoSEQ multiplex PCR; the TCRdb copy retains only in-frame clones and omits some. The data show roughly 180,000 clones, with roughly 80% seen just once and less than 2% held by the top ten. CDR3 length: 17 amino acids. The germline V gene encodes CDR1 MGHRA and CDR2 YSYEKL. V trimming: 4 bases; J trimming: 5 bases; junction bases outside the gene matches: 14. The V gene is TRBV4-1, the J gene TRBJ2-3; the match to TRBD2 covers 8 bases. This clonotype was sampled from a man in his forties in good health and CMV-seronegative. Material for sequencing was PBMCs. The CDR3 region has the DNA TGCGCCAGCAGCCGCTTCTTTTCGGGGGGGCAGGGAGATACGCAGTATTTT. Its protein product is CASSRFFSGGQGDTQYF.